Listed below are T cell receptor beta chains from one sample, sequenced in a study of T cell changes during pregnancy in multiple sclerosis. The table came from immunoSEQ multiplex PCR; TCRdb's copy has only in-frame clones and leaves some out. Seen here are 50,000 to 60,000 clones, approximately 90% observed once, and the top ten hold roughly 0.54%. Sequenced material: CD4+ T cells from peripheral blood mononuclear cells, taken in the first trimester of pregnancy. Receptors were obtained from a female donor with multiple sclerosis, enrolled in a pregnancy study. Both conserved end residues are part of each CDR3. Fields, in order: V gene, J gene, CDR3 protein.

TRBV11-3	TRBJ2-5	CASSLGVRGLAGGETQYF
TRBV7-2	TRBJ1-4	CASSQPGTEKLFF
TRBV27	TRBJ2-7	CASRHGSSYEQYF
TRBV9	TRBJ2-3	CASSPLAGLADTQYF
TRBV30	TRBJ1-4	CAWSVLGGGYEKLFF
TRBV27	TRBJ2-1	CASSLREGDEQFF
TRBV5-5	TRBJ1-1	CASSGADRTFF
TRBV7-9	TRBJ2-7	CASSLAGGVGEQYF
TRBV19	TRBJ2-3	CASSFLTSTDTQYF
TRBV11-3	TRBJ1-2	CASSGSVGAGGYTF
TRBV7-2	TRBJ2-6	CASSSYRVSGANVLTF
TRBV5-6	TRBJ2-7	CASSPIDTLREQYF
TRBV6-1	TRBJ1-6	CASSEVVAGGGSPLHF
TRBV18	TRBJ1-5	CASSPRGQGGNQPQHF
TRBV30	TRBJ2-3	CAWSGLAGTRDF
TRBV6-1	TRBJ1-2	CASRRDQSLNYGYTF
TRBV20-1	TRBJ1-4	CSAENEKLFF
TRBV6-5	TRBJ2-2	CASSTGTNTGELFF
TRBV28	TRBJ1-1	CASSFGQGVAEAFF
TRBV19	TRBJ1-1	CASSYQGGAEAFF
TRBV9	TRBJ2-5	CASSPRLAGMGETQYF
TRBV4-2	TRBJ2-5	CASSQDPSNQETQYF
TRBV6-1	TRBJ2-5	CASSEGPSGGETQYF
TRBV7-6	TRBJ2-3	CASSLGLAGGASTDTQYF
TRBV5-6	TRBJ2-7	CASSRKWAAPDEQYF
TRBV6-1	TRBJ2-1	CASSEESGGSYNEQFF
TRBV30	TRBJ2-7	CAWSGTGFEQYF
TRBV28	TRBJ1-1	CASSLRRGGVTEAFF
TRBV20-1	TRBJ2-1	CSARDWEQFF
TRBV20-1	TRBJ2-3	CSASSDTQYF
TRBV7-9	TRBJ2-3	CANKPLAGGPADTQYF
TRBV4-3	TRBJ2-3	CASSLATGLDTQYF